The clone carrying this T cell receptor (beta chain) was seen a handful of times. The antigen is not known. The sample is drawn from a study of vaccination and CD4 T cells after COVID-19. Whole-study findings and limits: In convalescent patients, a median roughly 84% of post-vaccine SARS-CoV-2-reactive clones appeared only after vaccination.

Cultured CD4+ T cell DNA was sequenced using the Oncomine TCR Beta short-read assay. Via MiXCR, TCRdb re-called the PCR reads, giving one row per CDR3 protein. The sample has 20,000 to 25,000 distinct CDR3 sequences; roughly 54% are singletons. The V end lost 1 base, the J end lost 6 bases, and 16 bases lay between the germline ends. The CDR3 is 15 residues long. Germline CDR1 and CDR2: SGHVS and FNYEAQ. This sample's treatment: roughly ten-day PBMC culture with coronavirus spike peptide pools or control peptides (ViraFEST assay). Sequenced material: CD4+ T cells from blood, cultured in vitro. The sequence came from a human donor who had recovered from COVID-19. This chain connects TRBV7-6 to TRBJ2-7; D is perhaps TRBD1 (5 bases). The CDR3 reads CASSLGGQGRSEQYF. In DNA form, the CDR3 reads TGTGCCAGCAGCTTAGGCGGTCAGGGAAGAAGCGAGCAGTACTTC.